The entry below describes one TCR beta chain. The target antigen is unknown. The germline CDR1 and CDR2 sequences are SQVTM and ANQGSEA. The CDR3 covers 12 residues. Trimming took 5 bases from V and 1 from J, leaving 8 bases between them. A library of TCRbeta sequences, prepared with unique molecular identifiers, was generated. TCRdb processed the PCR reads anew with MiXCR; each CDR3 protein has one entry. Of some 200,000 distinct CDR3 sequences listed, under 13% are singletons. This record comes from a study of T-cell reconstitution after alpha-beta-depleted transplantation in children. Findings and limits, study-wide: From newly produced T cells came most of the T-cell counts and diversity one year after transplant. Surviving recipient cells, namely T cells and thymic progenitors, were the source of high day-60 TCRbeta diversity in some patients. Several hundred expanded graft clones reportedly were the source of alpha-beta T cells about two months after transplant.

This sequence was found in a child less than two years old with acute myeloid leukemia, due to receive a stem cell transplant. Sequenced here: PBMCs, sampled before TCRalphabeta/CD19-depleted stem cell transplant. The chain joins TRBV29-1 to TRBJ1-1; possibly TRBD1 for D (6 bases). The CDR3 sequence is CSVLGQNTEAFF. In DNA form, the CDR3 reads TGCAGCGTTCTGGGACAGAACACTGAAGCTTTCTTT.